The 26 T cell receptor beta chains in this list originate from one sample, sequenced in a study of blood T cells in healthy people across ages. A sample-barcoded 5' primer and a J-beta primer mix were used in a second PCR of roughly 6 to 11 cycles. From the 5' RACE reads, TCRdb called clonotypes with MiXCR, one entry per CDR3 protein. The sample comprises about 1,400,000 distinct CDR3 sequences, around 55% of which are singletons, and approximately 7% rests with the top ten. Sequencing was carried out using blood. These receptors were obtained from a man between 18 and 35 years old in good health.

The sample holds many counts of this clonotype. The V call is TRBV4-1, the J call TRBJ1-1, with unresolved D. V lost 0 bases, J lost 5 bases, and 16 bases lay in between. In germline, CDR1 is MGHRA, CDR2 YSYEKL. CDR3 length: 16 residues. The CDR3 nucleotides are TGCGCCAGCAGCCAAGACCGAAAGGTCACGGGGACTGAAGCTTTCTTT. It is translated as CASSQDRKVTGTEAFF.

This chain joins TRBV25-1 and TRBJ2-3; possibly TRBD1 for D (5 bases). The V gene lost 3 bases and the J gene lost 5 bases, with 9 bases spanning the gap. CDR3 length equals 13 residues. Germline-derived CDR1 and CDR2 are MGHDK and SYGVNS. The CDR3 is CASSEDDRDTQYF. In nucleotides, the CDR3 is TGTGCCAGCAGTGAGGACGACAGAGATACGCAGTATTTT.

The chain is built from TRBV2 and TRBJ2-5; D unclear. This CDR3 spans 13 amino acids. The germline V gene encodes CDR1 SNHLY and CDR2 FYNNEI. The V end lost 4 bases, the J end lost 5 bases, and 11 bases lay between the germline ends. The DNA of the CDR3 is TGTGCCAGCAGTGGTGGCAGAATGGAGACCCAGTACTTC. It is translated as CASSGGRMETQYF.

This chain's CDR3 is CSARDSAGGSDTQYF. The CDR3 region has the DNA TGCAGTGCTAGGGACTCAGCGGGGGGCAGCGATACGCAGTATTTT. J is TRBJ2-3 and V is TRBV20-1, with TRBD2 identical over 9 bases. This CDR3 spans 15 amino acids. J lost 6 bases, V lost 3 bases, and 10 bases had no gene match. From germline, CDR1 is DFQATT and CDR2 SNEGSKA (reference sequence).

This chain joins TRBV5-1 and TRBJ2-6; no firm D call. The V gene lost 4 bases and the J gene lost 1 base, with 15 bases spanning the gap. The V gene's germline CDR1 is SGHRS and CDR2 YFSETQ. The CDR3 length is 17 residues. CDR3 protein: CASSLPRRESGANVLTF. The CDR3 nucleotides are TGCGCCAGCAGCCTCCCCCGACGCGAGTCTGGGGCCAACGTCCTGACTTTC.

The chain combines TRBV7-2 with TRBJ2-1; no firm D call. Germline V gene lookup returns CDR1 SGHTA and CDR2 FQGNSA. V was trimmed by 5 bases and J by 12 bases, leaving 17 bases between them. The CDR3 runs to 13 residues. CDR3 nucleotides: TGTGCCAGCAGCCCCATTCACGAGCGCGGGCAGTTCTTC. Residues: CASSPIHERGQFF.

This clonotype was detected a few times. The CDR3 region has the DNA TGTGCCATCATGGGCAGGACCCAAGAGACCCAGTACTTC. This encodes CAIMGRTQETQYF. V usage is TRBV10-3 and J usage is TRBJ2-5, with D hard to call. The CDR3 spans 13 residues. Trimming took off 7 bases at V and 1 base at J, with 10 bases between the two ends. Germline V gene lookup returns CDR1 ENHRY and CDR2 SYGVKD.

This sequence joins TRBV29-1 and TRBJ1-1; no clear D gene. The CDR3 totals 11 residues. V was clipped by 6 bases and J by 5 bases, with 10 bases between them. Germline values: CDR1 SQVTM, CDR2 ANQGSEA. The CDR3 DNA sequence: TGCAGCGTCCAAAGTTGGACTGAAGCTTTCTTT. Its protein is CSVQSWTEAFF.

This clonotype was recorded once. The chain recombines TRBV12-3 or TRBV12-4 with TRBJ2-4, with D possibly called TRBD1 or TRBD2 (5 bases each). Gene TRBJ2-5 matches the end of the DNA better, so the J call may be wrong. This CDR3 has 15 residues. CDR3 nucleotides: TGTGCCAGCAAAGGGACGGAATACCTTGGAGAGACCCAGTACTTC. Its protein is CASKGTEYLGETQYF.

The V and J genes are TRBV29-1 and TRBJ1-2; D uncertain. The V gene lost 2 bases and the J gene lost 4 bases, with 14 bases spanning the gap. Germline V gene lookup returns CDR1 SQVTM and CDR2 ANQGSEA. This CDR3 region has 14 residues. The CDR3 here is CSVEWQNYLYGYTF. DNA for the CDR3: TGCAGCGTTGAATGGCAGAATTACCTCTATGGCTACACCTTC.

J is TRBJ1-1 and V is TRBV18, with D unclear. The CDR3 is 13 amino acids. The germline gives CDR1 KGHSH, CDR2 LQKENI. V shed 4 bases and J shed 1 base, with 7 bases lying between them. The CDR3 spells CASSRSENTEAFF. The CDR3 nucleotides read TGTGCCAGCTCACGATCGGAGAACACTGAAGCTTTCTTT.

This chain connects TRBV6-4 to TRBJ2-3; 8 bases are shared with TRBD2. V shed 6 bases, J shed 5 bases, and the junction held 10 bases outside the gene matches. Per the germline V gene, CDR1 is MRHNA and CDR2 is SNTAGT. The CDR3 loop spans 15 amino acids. The CDR3 sequence is CASSPIGGGLDTQYF. In DNA form, the CDR3 reads TGTGCCAGCAGCCCCATTGGCGGGGGGCTAGATACGCAGTATTTT.

This clonotype has just a few counts. This chain connects TRBV10-3 to TRBJ1-1; D remains unclear. The CDR3 has 14 residues. Trimming pared 4 bases from V and 0 bases from J, leaving 9 bases between. Germline V gene lookup returns CDR1 ENHRY and CDR2 SYGVKD. The CDR3 here is CAISVTSMNTEAFF. In nucleotides, the CDR3 is TGTGCCATCAGTGTAACAAGCATGAACACTGAAGCTTTCTTT.

This clonotype was detected once. This chain links TRBV6-2 or TRBV6-3 with TRBJ2-1; TRBD2 agrees at 10 bases. The J segment lost 2 bases and the V segment lost 2 bases, leaving 3 bases of the junction unmatched. CDR3 size: 16 residues. Germline assignment: CDR1 MNHEY and CDR2 SVGEGT. The CDR3 sequence is CASSYGAGGPYNEQFF. In DNA, the CDR3 is TGTGCCAGCAGTTACGGAGCGGGGGGGCCCTACAATGAGCAGTTCTTC.

The chain joins TRBV10-3 to TRBJ2-3, with D hard to call. This CDR3 contains 14 residues. With 11 bases removed from V and 0 bases from J, the gap between germline ends came to 15 bases. Per germline, CDR1 ENHRY and CDR2 SYGVKD. The CDR3 sequence is CAASTPASTDTQYF. CDR3 coding DNA: TGTGCCGCCTCCACTCCAGCTAGCACAGATACGCAGTATTTT.

This rearrangement joins TRBV12-3 or TRBV12-4 to TRBJ2-3; TRBD2 matches at 7 bases. The CDR3 loop spans 13 amino acids. Losses at the gene ends were 11 bases for V and 4 bases for J; bases not matched to a gene: 9. In DNA form, the CDR3 reads TGTGCCGGCGGGAGAGCCTGGTCAGATACGCAGTATTTT. Protein: CAGGRAWSDTQYF.

A few counts support this clonotype. Here the CDR3 DNA reads TGTGCCAGCAGCTCCTCCAGCGGGAGGGGAAACATTCAGTACTTC. The encoded protein is CASSSSSGRGNIQYF. The rearrangement links TRBV11-2 to TRBJ2-4, with TRBD2 matching 10 bases. J lost 6 bases, V lost 4 bases, and 6 bases had no gene match. This CDR3 contains 15 residues. From germline, CDR1 is SGHAT and CDR2 FQNNGV. Full variable domain (outside the CDR3, taken from reference TRBV11-2 and TRBJ2-4): EAGVAQSPRYKIIEKRQSVAFWCNPISGHATLYWYQQILGQGPKLLIQFQNNGVVDDSQLPKDRFSAERLKGVDSTLKIQPAKLEDSAVYLCASSSSSGRGNIQYFGAGTRLSVL.

The gene calls are TRBV6-1 and TRBJ2-5, with TRBD2 matching over 7 bases. Gene TRBJ2-7 matches the end of the DNA better, so the J call may be wrong. This CDR3 comprises 17 residues. Germline lookup yields CDR1 MNHNS and CDR2 SASEGT. CDR3 nucleotides: TGTGCCAGCAGGATGAGCGGCTGGGAGGGGAGCTCCTACGAGCAGTACTTC. It is translated as CASRMSGWEGSSYEQYF.

This clonotype was seen just once. The gene calls are TRBV20-1 and TRBJ2-5; maybe TRBD2 (6 bases). Trimming stripped 2 bases from V and 5 bases from J, with 21 bases between. Germline values: CDR1 DFQATT, CDR2 SNEGSKA (reference sequence). The CDR3 sequence is 16 residues long. CDR3 amino acids: CSARPLGRESVETQYF. The CDR3 coding sequence is TGCAGTGCTAGACCGTTGGGTCGGGAGAGTGTGGAGACCCAGTACTTC.

The chain is built from TRBV25-1 and TRBJ2-4; D unclear. The assigned J gene may be wrong: the sequence end matches TRBJ2-5 better. CDR1 is MGHDK, CDR2 SYGVNS, per germline. The CDR3 contains 13 residues. The CDR3: CASSDSHQETQYF. DNA for the CDR3: TGTGCCAGCAGTGACAGTCACCAAGAGACCCAGTACTTC.

The genes are TRBV6-5 and TRBJ1-2; D not resolved. Trimming took off 7 bases at V and 5 bases at J, with 14 bases between the two ends. The CDR3 sequence is 13 residues long. Germline CDR1 is MNHEY and CDR2 is SVGAGI. The DNA of the CDR3 is TGTGCCAGCACTCCCGCGAGGGTATATGGCTACACCTTC. This translates into CASTPARVYGYTF.

The chain joins TRBV29-1 to TRBJ1-1; D is possibly TRBD1 (6 bases). Per germline, CDR1 SQVTM and CDR2 ANQGSEA. The CDR3 runs to 12 residues. With 4 bases removed from V and 5 bases from J, the gap between germline ends came to 11 bases. The CDR3 is CSVGTEYTEAFF. The CDR3 bases are TGCAGCGTTGGGACAGAGTATACTGAAGCTTTCTTT.

This clonotype was seen more than once but under ten times. The gene calls are TRBV20-1 and TRBJ1-2; 8 bases fit TRBD1. The CDR3 runs to 15 residues. Losses at the gene ends were 5 bases for V and 1 base for J; bases not matched to a gene: 9. Germline V CDR1 and CDR2: DFQATT, SNEGSKA (reference sequence). The CDR3 reads CSAPPPGQDNYGYTF. In DNA, the CDR3 is TGCAGTGCTCCCCCTCCGGGACAGGATAACTATGGCTACACCTTC.

The gene calls are TRBV9 and TRBJ1-2; no definite D call. In germline, CDR1 is SGDLS, CDR2 YYNGEE. The CDR3 loop spans 14 amino acids. The germline V and J ends were trimmed by 5 bases and 4 bases, with 15 bases remaining between them. The CDR3 bases are TGTGCCAGCAGTGTAACTGGGGAGAGCTATGGCTACACCTTC. It specifies CASSVTGESYGYTF.

The table lists this clonotype with a few counts. The chain couples TRBV27 to TRBJ2-7; 7 bases fit TRBD2. The trim removed 4 bases at V and 1 base at J, leaving 7 bases unmatched. CDR1 and CDR2 (germline): MNHEY, SMNVEV (reference sequence). The CDR3 spans 15 residues. Written as DNA, the CDR3 is TGTGCCAGCAGTTATGCCGGGGGGAGTTCCTACGAGCAGTACTTC. It encodes CASSYAGGSSYEQYF.

The chain links TRBV4-3 to TRBJ1-2; TRBD1 agrees at 7 bases. Germline values: CDR1 LGHNA, CDR2 YSLEER. Losses at the gene ends were 4 bases for V and 2 bases for J; bases not matched to a gene: 19. CDR3 length equals 19 residues. CDR3 DNA sequence: TGCGCCAGCAGCCTCAAAGGGGAACAGGGGTCGACGAACAACTATGGCTACACCTTC. Residues: CASSLKGEQGSTNNYGYTF.